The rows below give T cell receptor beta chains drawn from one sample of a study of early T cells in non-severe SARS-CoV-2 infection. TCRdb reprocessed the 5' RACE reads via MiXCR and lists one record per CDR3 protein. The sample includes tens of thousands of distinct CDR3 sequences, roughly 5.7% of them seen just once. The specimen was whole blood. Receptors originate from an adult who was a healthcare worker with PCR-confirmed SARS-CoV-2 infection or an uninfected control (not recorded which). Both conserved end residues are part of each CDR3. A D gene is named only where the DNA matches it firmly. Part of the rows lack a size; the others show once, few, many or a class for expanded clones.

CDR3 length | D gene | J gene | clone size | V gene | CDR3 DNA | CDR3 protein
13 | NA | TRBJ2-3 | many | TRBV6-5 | TGTGCCAGCGGGCGGGGAAACACAGATACGCAGTATTTT | CASGRGNTDTQYF
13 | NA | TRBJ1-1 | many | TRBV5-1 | TGCGCCAGCAGCTTCAGTGGGAACACTGAAGCTTTCTTT | CASSFSGNTEAFF
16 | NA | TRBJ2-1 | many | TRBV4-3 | TGCGCCAGCAGCCAAGAAGGCGGTCTGACTTACAATGAGCAGTTCTTC | CASSQEGGLTYNEQFF
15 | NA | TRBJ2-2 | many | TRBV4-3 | TGCGCCAGCAGCCAAGTGCCGAGGTCGACCGGGGAGCTGTTTTTT | CASSQVPRSTGELFF
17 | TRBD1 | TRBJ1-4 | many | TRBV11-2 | TGTGCCAGCAGCTTATTAACAGGGGGTCAACGAGGGGAAAAACTGTTTTTT | CASSLLTGGQRGEKLFF
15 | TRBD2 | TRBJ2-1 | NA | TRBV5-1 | TGCGCCAGCAGCTTCCTAGCGGGAGGGCCCAATGAGCAGTTCTTC | CASSFLAGGPNEQFF
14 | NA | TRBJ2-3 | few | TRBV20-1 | TGCAGTGCTAGAGGGAGTAGCGGCACAGATACGCAGTATTTT | CSARGSSGTDTQYF
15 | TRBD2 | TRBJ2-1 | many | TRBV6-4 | TGTGCCAGCAGTGACTCAGCGGGAGCCTACAATGAGCAGTTCTTC | CASSDSAGAYNEQFF
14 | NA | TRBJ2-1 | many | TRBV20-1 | TGCAGTGCTACTTCCCGGCCCTATAGTAATGAGCAGTTCTTC | CSATSRPYSNEQFF
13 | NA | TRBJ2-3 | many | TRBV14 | TGTGCCAGCAGCCAGTGGATGACAGATACGCAGTATTTT | CASSQWMTDTQYF
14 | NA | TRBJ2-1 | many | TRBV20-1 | TGCAGTGCTAGAGATTTATTGGCGTACAATGAGCAGTTCTTC | CSARDLLAYNEQFF
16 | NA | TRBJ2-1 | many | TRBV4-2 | TGTGCCAGCAGCCAAGAGGGCGGCGGGAACGACAATGAGCAGTTCTTC | CASSQEGGGNDNEQFF
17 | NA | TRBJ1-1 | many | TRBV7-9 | TGTGCCAGCAGCTCCGAGCGCGCCAGGGGCTCGAAGGCTGAAGCTTTCTTT | CASSSERARGSKAEAFF
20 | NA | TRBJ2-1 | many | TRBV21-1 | TGTGCCAGCAGCAAGGGGGGACTAGCGGGAGACTTGGAGGGTTACAATGAGCAGTTCTTC | CASSKGGLAGDLEGYNEQFF
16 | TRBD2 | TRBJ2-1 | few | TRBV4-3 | TGCGCCAGCAGCCGAGAGCGGGGCCCCCCCTACAATGAGCAGTTCTTC | CASSRERGPPYNEQFF
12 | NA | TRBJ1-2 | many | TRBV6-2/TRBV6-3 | TGTGCCATCGCCCCCTCCGGTGGCGGCTACACCTTC | CAIAPSGGGYTF
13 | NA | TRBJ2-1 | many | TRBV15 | TGTGCCACCAGACAAACAGGGTACAATGAGCAGTTCTTC | CATRQTGYNEQFF
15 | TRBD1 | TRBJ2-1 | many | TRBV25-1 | TGTGCCACCTGGGGGGCATCCGGGACAGGAAATGAGCAGTTCTTC | CATWGASGTGNEQFF
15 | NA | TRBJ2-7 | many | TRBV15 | TGTGCCACCAGCAGAGAGCAGGGCGCCGACTACGAGCAGTACTTC | CATSREQGADYEQYF
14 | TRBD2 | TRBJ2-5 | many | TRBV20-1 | TGCAGTGCTAGAGATAGGGCGGGAGGCTGGGCCCAGTACTTC | CSARDRAGGWAQYF
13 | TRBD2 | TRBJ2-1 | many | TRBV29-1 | TGCAGCGCCTTTAGCGGGGCCTACAATGAGCAGTTCTTC | CSAFSGAYNEQFF
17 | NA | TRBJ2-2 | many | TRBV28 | TGTGCCAGCAGTCGACCGCTAGCGAACGCGAACACCGGGGAGCTGTTTTTT | CASSRPLANANTGELFF
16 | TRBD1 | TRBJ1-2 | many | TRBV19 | TGTGCCACGTCCCGGGACAGGGGCCGCTCTAACTATGGCTACACCTTC | CATSRDRGRSNYGYTF
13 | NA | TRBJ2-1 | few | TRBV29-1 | TGCAGCGTTGCCCCCCAGGGGTCCGGTGAGCAGTTCTTC | CSVAPQGSGEQFF
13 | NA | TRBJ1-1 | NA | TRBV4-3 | TGCGCCAGCAGCCACTCCGAGAGCACTGAAGCTTTCTTT | CASSHSESTEAFF
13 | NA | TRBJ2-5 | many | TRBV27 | TGTGCCAGCAGTACCCTCCGGGGAGAGACCCAGTACTTC | CASSTLRGETQYF
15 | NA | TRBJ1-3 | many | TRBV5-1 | TGCGCCAGCAGCTTGGGGCCAAACTCTGGAAACACCATATATTTT | CASSLGPNSGNTIYF
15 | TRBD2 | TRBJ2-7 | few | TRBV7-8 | TGTGCCAGCAGCTCACTAGCGTTGAGCTCCTACGAGCAGTACTTC | CASSSLALSSYEQYF